This entry lists 26 T cell receptor beta chains sequenced from one sample in a study of T cells after yellow fever vaccination (dated by TCRdb to between 2019 and 2020). What this sample's treatment or condition label stands for: live attenuated yellow fever vaccine strain. Libraries were constructed by 5' RACE. The instrument given in TCRdb is Illumina NovaSeq 6000. TCRdb reanalyzed the raw reads on its own, using fastp at Q25 for trimming and MiXCR for clone calling, and kept in-frame beta chains. Rows with a matching CDR3 protein are joined into one entry that keeps the most common DNA and genes. The sample has 150,000 to 200,000 distinct CDR3 sequences on record, around 10% of them singletons. The top ten constitute 36% of the sample. This sample comprised CD8+ T cells sorted from PBMCs, obtained 15 days after the yellow fever booster vaccination. The source of these receptors is a man between 18 and 29 years old who received the YFV17D yellow fever vaccine.

This clonotype was counted a few times. This chain joins TRBV4-1 and TRBJ1-4; 9 bases are shared with TRBD1. From germline, CDR1 is MGHRA and CDR2 YSYEKL. The length of the CDR3 is 15 residues. J lost 4 bases, V lost 4 bases, and 4 bases had no gene match. CDR3 DNA: TGCGCCAGCAGCCGAATGACAGGGGGTAATGAAAAACTGTTTTTT. It translates to CASSRMTGGNEKLFF.

This clonotype was seen a few times. This chain links TRBV5-4 with TRBJ2-5, with D unclear. The CDR3 totals 15 residues. Trimming took 2 bases from V and 4 from J, leaving 15 bases between them. Germline CDR1 SGHNT, CDR2 YYREEE (reference sequence). The CDR3 bases are TGTGCCAGCAGCTTTACGGTAGGAACTGGAGAGACCCAGTACTTC. Translated, it gives CASSFTVGTGETQYF.

The V and J genes are TRBV4-1 and TRBJ2-7; D is perhaps TRBD1 (6 bases). CDR3 length: 11 residues. Trimming shortened V by 3 bases and J by 12 bases, and 12 bases separated the two germline ends. Germline V gene lookup returns CDR1 MGHRA and CDR2 YSYEKL. CDR3 nucleotide sequence: TGCGCCAGCAGCCACAACGACAGGCTGTACTTC. This translates into CASSHNDRLYF.

This clonotype was detected a few times. The chain has TRBV5-1 and TRBJ2-2, with D unresolved. The V and J ends lost 2 bases and 6 bases respectively, with 8 bases between them. This CDR3 contains 13 residues. Germline-derived CDR1 and CDR2 are SGHRS and YFSETQ. CDR3 sequence (DNA): TGCGCCAGCAGCTTTTTAGGGTCCGGGGAGCTGTTTTTT. Its protein is CASSFLGSGELFF.

The rearrangement uses TRBV20-1 and TRBJ2-1; D possibly corresponds to TRBD1 (7 bases). The germline V gene encodes CDR1 DFQATT and CDR2 SNEGSKA (reference sequence). This CDR3 has 12 residues. Deletions cut 3 bases from V and 7 bases from J, with 10 bases between. This CDR3 is CSASPGGNEQFF. The CDR3 bases are TGCAGTGCTAGCCCAGGGGGGAATGAGCAGTTCTTC.

The CDR3 DNA reads as TGCGCCAGCAGCCAAGAATTAAGCGGGCAGTTCTTC. Its protein is CASSQELSGQFF. V gene TRBV4-1 combines with J gene TRBJ2-1; D perhaps matches TRBD2 (5 bases). Per the germline V gene, CDR1 is MGHRA and CDR2 is YSYEKL. This CDR3 is 12 amino acids long. The ends were cut back, 0 bases at V and 12 bases at J, with 9 bases in the middle.

This clonotype was observed at least ten times. The chain recombines TRBV7-6 with TRBJ2-2; D is unresolved. The CDR3 length is 17 residues. V dropped 2 bases and J dropped 0 bases, with 13 bases sitting between them. Germline assignment: CDR1 SGHVS and CDR2 FNYEAQ. The CDR3, as DNA: TGTGCCAGCAGCTTACCGTCGGTGGGAACGAACACCGGGGAGCTGTTTTTT. Its protein product is CASSLPSVGTNTGELFF. Full variable domain (remainder filled in from reference TRBV7-6 and TRBJ2-2): GAGVSQSPRYKVTKRGQDVALRCDPISGHVSLYWYRQALGQGPEFLTYFNYEAQQDKSGLPNDRFSAERPEGSISTLTIQRTEQRDSAMYRCASSLPSVGTNTGELFFGEGSRLTVL.

This clonotype was observed a few times. The V gene is TRBV12-3 or TRBV12-4, the J gene TRBJ2-3; no clear D. Trimming took 5 bases from V and 6 from J, leaving 15 bases between them. CDR3 length: 14 residues. Here the CDR3 reads CASSEQNSRDTQYF. CDR3 in DNA: TGTGCCAGCAGTGAACAAAACTCGAGGGATACGCAGTATTTT.

This clonotype was picked up a small number of times. The V and J genes are TRBV5-5 and TRBJ1-2; tentative D call: TRBD1 (5 bases). The CDR3 covers 16 residues. Germline V gives CDR1 SGHKS, CDR2 YYEKEE (reference sequence). V lost 0 bases, J lost 7 bases, and 19 bases lay in between. The CDR3: CASSLEGTGNLGGYTF. For the CDR3, the DNA is TGTGCCAGCAGCTTGGAGGGGACTGGCAACCTCGGTGGCTACACCTTC.

V gene TRBV5-1 combines with J gene TRBJ2-3; D is unclear. Germline loops: CDR1 SGHRS, CDR2 YFSETQ. Between the trimmed V and J ends, which lost 0 bases and 3 bases, there was a span of 14 bases. The CDR3 runs 16 residues. The CDR3 reads CASSLEVVRLTDTQYF. CDR3 DNA sequence: TGCGCCAGCAGCTTGGAAGTGGTCAGGCTGACAGATACGCAGTATTTT.

This chain uses TRBV6-2 or TRBV6-3 with TRBJ2-7, with D perhaps TRBD2 (6 bases). This CDR3 is built from 17 residues. V lost 4 bases and J 2 bases, leaving 21 bases between the germline ends. CDR1 is MNHEY and CDR2 is SVGEGT in the germline V gene. The CDR3 region has the DNA TGTGCCAGCAGTTTCTCCCGGTTAGCGGTTGTCACCTACGAGCAGTACTTC. Protein sequence: CASSFSRLAVVTYEQYF.

This chain uses TRBV6-6 with TRBJ2-1, with D perhaps matching TRBD2 (7 bases). This CDR3 comprises 15 residues. The V gene lost 6 bases and the J gene lost 1 base, with 13 bases spanning the gap. CDR1 and CDR2 from the germline V gene are MNHNY and SVGAGI (reference sequence). The CDR3 nucleotides read TGTGCCAGCAGCCAAGGGGGGGTATCCTACAATGAGCAGTTCTTC. It specifies CASSQGGVSYNEQFF.

The chain uses TRBV28 and TRBJ1-2; D might be TRBD1 (5 bases). V lost 1 base, J lost 9 bases, and 15 bases lay in between. This CDR3 has 14 amino acids. Germline V gives CDR1 MDHEN, CDR2 SYDVKM. The DNA of the CDR3 is TGTGCCAGCAGTTTATCACTCCTGGACAAGAGCTACACCTTC. It is translated as CASSLSLLDKSYTF.

The table lists this clonotype with a few counts. This chain links TRBV5-1 with TRBJ2-7; D call uncertain. Germline CDR1 is SGHRS and CDR2 is YFSETQ. Trimming removed 0 bases from V and 3 bases from J, with 10 bases in between. The CDR3 covers 14 residues. The chain's CDR3 is CASSLAGSHYEQYF. The DNA of the CDR3 is TGCGCCAGCAGCTTGGCGGGCAGCCACTACGAGCAGTACTTC.

This clonotype was detected a few times. V is TRBV5-1 and J is TRBJ1-1, with a possible D match to TRBD1 (5 bases). The germline CDR1 and CDR2 sequences are SGHRS and YFSETQ. V was cut by 3 bases and J by 5 bases, with 11 bases left in between. The CDR3 contains 13 residues. In nucleotides, the CDR3 is TGCGCCAGCAGCTGGACACGGCCGACTGAAGCTTTCTTT. Its protein product is CASSWTRPTEAFF.

This clonotype was seen a few times. This chain links TRBV20-1 with TRBJ2-7; 9 positions match TRBD1. Germline V gene data show CDR1 as DFQATT and CDR2 as SNEGSKA (reference sequence). Unmatched junction bases numbered 14, after V lost 1 base and J lost 4 bases. The CDR3 sequence is 17 residues long. The CDR3 region is CSARVSAGTGFVYEQYV. CDR3 DNA sequence: TGCAGTGCTAGAGTGAGCGCCGGGACAGGGTTCGTTTACGAGCAGTACGTC.

The chain combines TRBV6-5 with TRBJ2-7, with D perhaps matching TRBD2 (6 bases). Germline CDR1 MNHEY, CDR2 SVGAGI. V lost 0 bases and J lost 1, with 10 bases in between. The CDR3 is 15 residues long. CDR3 amino acids: CASSYSTGESYEQYF. The CDR3 coding sequence is TGTGCCAGCAGTTACTCGACGGGGGAGTCCTACGAGCAGTACTTC.

This chain connects TRBV24-1 to TRBJ2-3, with D hard to call. V was cut by 0 bases and J by 0 bases, with 6 bases left in between. CDR3 length: 15 residues. In germline, CDR1 is KGHDR, CDR2 SFDVKD. The CDR3 coding sequence is TGTGCCACCAGTGATTTGCGAACTAGCACAGATACGCAGTATTTT. This sequence encodes CATSDLRTSTDTQYF.

The V gene is TRBV9, the J gene TRBJ2-3, with D perhaps matching TRBD2 (7 bases). This CDR3 is built from 15 residues. Trimming shortened V by 0 bases and J by 3 bases, and 11 bases separated the two germline ends. Germline V gene data show CDR1 as SGDLS and CDR2 as YYNGEE. The CDR3 bases are TGTGCCAGCAGCGTAGCGGGGGGCGAAACAGATACGCAGTATTTT. Translated: CASSVAGGETDTQYF.

This clonotype came up a few times. CDR3 nucleotide sequence: TGTGCCAGCAGTTCCCTGGGACAGGGCATGGGAGATACGCAGTATTTT. This translates into CASSSLGQGMGDTQYF. The chain has TRBV27 and TRBJ2-3; 9 nucleotides align to TRBD1. V shed 4 bases and J 5 bases; nucleotides not matched to a gene: 10. The CDR3 sequence is 16 residues long. Germline CDR1 and CDR2: MNHEY and SMNVEV (reference sequence).

The chain links TRBV6-2 or TRBV6-3 to TRBJ1-3, with D hard to call. The CDR3 has 15 amino acids. Looked up from germline, CDR1 is MNHEY and CDR2 is SVGEGT. Deletions cut 7 bases from V and 0 bases from J, with 13 bases between. The CDR3 coding sequence is TGTGCCAGCACTCCGGACGGTACCTCTGGAAACACCATATATTTT. This sequence encodes CASTPDGTSGNTIYF.

This clonotype was recorded a few times. The chain couples TRBV20-1 to TRBJ1-2, with 12 bases lining up with TRBD1. The CDR3 totals 15 residues. The germline V gene has CDR1 DFQATT and CDR2 SNEGSKA (reference sequence). V shed 0 bases and J 7 bases; nucleotides not matched to a gene: 6. CDR3 nucleotide sequence: TGCAGTGCTAGAGATTCCCGGGACAGGGGGCCTGGCTACACCTTC. Protein product: CSARDSRDRGPGYTF.

The V call is TRBV5-1, the J call TRBJ1-2; no clear D. V gave up 0 bases and J gave up 4 bases, with 7 bases separating them. Per germline, CDR1 SGHRS and CDR2 YFSETQ. The CDR3 is 13 residues long. The CDR3 here is CASSLGTTYGYTF. DNA for the CDR3: TGCGCCAGCAGCTTGGGTACAACCTATGGCTACACCTTC.

This clonotype showed up just a few times. The chain uses TRBV6-5 and TRBJ2-1; 9 nucleotides line up with TRBD2. Germline trimming cut 2 bases from V and 7 bases from J; bases unmatched to any gene: 6. The CDR3 length is 15 residues. Per germline, CDR1 MNHEY and CDR2 SVGAGI. The CDR3 loop is CASSYGRGGINEQFF. The CDR3 coding sequence is TGTGCCAGCAGTTACGGGCGGGGGGGCATTAATGAGCAGTTCTTC.

This clonotype was counted a few times. The chain is built from TRBV6-5 and TRBJ1-2, with D unresolved. The CDR3 covers 14 residues. Germline V gene sequence: CDR1 MNHEY, CDR2 SVGAGI. V lost 3 bases and J lost 1, with 9 bases in between. The CDR3 DNA reads as TGTGCCAGCAGTTATAGCACCCTTAACTATGGCTACACCTTC. This translates into CASSYSTLNYGYTF.

This clonotype was seen a handful of times. V and J are TRBV7-9 and TRBJ1-5; 8 bases line up with TRBD1. CDR1 SEHNR and CDR2 FQNEAQ come from the germline V gene (reference sequence). Trimming took 5 bases from V and 6 from J; bases not matched to a gene: 3. There are 13 residues in the CDR3. This CDR3 reads CASSPGGVQPQHF. In DNA form, the CDR3 reads TGTGCCAGCAGCCCAGGGGGCGTTCAGCCCCAGCATTTT.